The 23 T cell receptor beta chains below all came from one sample that was sequenced in a study of cytomegalovirus exposure and HLA in healthy donors. PCR employed 60 Vbeta and 13 Jbeta primers. Clones were sequenced by immunoSEQ multiplex PCR, and TCRdb holds only the in-frame ones, with some missing. Of about 120,000 clones in the sample, approximately 69% were seen once. The specimen sequenced was PBMCs. The receptors shown here come from a woman aged 45 to 65 in good health and CMV-seropositive.

The genes are TRBV6-5 and TRBJ2-5; no clear D. CDR1 is MNHEY, CDR2 SVGAGI, per germline. Deletions cut 5 bases from V and 4 bases from J, with 8 bases between. This CDR3 is 12 amino acids long. CDR3 nucleotide sequence: TGTGCCAGCAGTCGAAACGGAGAGACCCAGTACTTC. It codes for CASSRNGETQYF.

This chain joins TRBV28 and TRBJ2-1; TRBD1 matches at 10 bases. V lost 6 bases and J lost 8; bases outside the gene matches: 16. Per the germline V gene, CDR1 is MDHEN and CDR2 is SYDVKM. The CDR3 length is 17 residues. The CDR3 DNA reads as TGTGCCAGCAGCTCTCTCGCCGGGACAGGGGAGTACTATGAGCAGTTCTTC. Translating it yields CASSSLAGTGEYYEQFF.

The chain has TRBV19 and TRBJ2-3; 11 nucleotides line up with TRBD2. Germline assignment: CDR1 LNHDA and CDR2 SQIVND (reference sequence). The CDR3 has 14 residues. The trim removed 8 bases at V and 3 bases at J, leaving 4 bases unmatched. CDR3 bases: TGTGCCAGTGATAGCGGGGGGGCAACAGATACGCAGTATTTT. Its protein product is CASDSGGATDTQYF.

The chain links TRBV28 to TRBJ1-2; 12 bases are a match to TRBD1. CDR3 size: 15 residues. After removal of 3 bases from V and 8 bases from J, the junction contained 7 bases not matched to a gene. The V gene's germline CDR1 is MDHEN and CDR2 SYDVKM. CDR3 protein: CASSFPGQGAWGYTF. CDR3 DNA: TGTGCCAGCAGTTTTCCGGGACAGGGGGCTTGGGGCTACACCTTC.

This rearrangement joins TRBV5-1 to TRBJ2-3; 8 bases agree with TRBD2. This CDR3 contains 18 residues. Germline V gene lookup returns CDR1 SGHRS and CDR2 YFSETQ. After removal of 0 bases from V and 2 bases from J, the junction contained 11 bases not matched to a gene. CDR3 amino acids: CASSLVAGGSMDTDTQYF. The CDR3 bases are TGCGCCAGCAGCTTGGTGGCGGGGGGTTCGATGGACACAGATACGCAGTATTTT.

This clone occurred a few times. This chain joins TRBV6-5 and TRBJ2-3; no clear D. The CDR3 consists of 16 residues. Germline loops: CDR1 MNHEY, CDR2 SVGAGI. V lost 2 bases and J lost 1, with 13 bases in between. The CDR3 sequence: CASSYRRSLGTDTQYF. The CDR3, as DNA: TGTGCCAGCAGTTACAGGCGGAGTCTCGGCACAGATACGCAGTATTTT.

The genes are TRBV6-4 and TRBJ1-2, with 9 bases aligning to TRBD1. The germline V gene encodes CDR1 MRHNA and CDR2 SNTAGT. The CDR3 extends over 19 amino acids. The J segment lost 4 bases and the V segment lost 6 bases, leaving 21 bases of the junction unmatched. CDR3 nucleotide sequence: TGTGCCAGCAGCCGAACTATGGACAGGGGCCTGGGGTCTATCTATGGCTACACCTTC. This codes for CASSRTMDRGLGSIYGYTF.

The rearrangement links TRBV5-1 to TRBJ1-5; no firm D call. Trimming took off 1 base at V and 2 bases at J, with 10 bases between the two ends. From germline, CDR1 is SGHRS and CDR2 YFSETQ. The CDR3 spans 15 residues. CDR3 in DNA: TGCGCCAGCAGCTTGTCGGGGTTGGGCAATCAGCCCCAGCATTTT. Translating it yields CASSLSGLGNQPQHF.

The chain employs TRBV19 and TRBJ2-6; 7 bases match TRBD1. There are 16 residues in the CDR3. Per germline, CDR1 LNHDA and CDR2 SQIVND (reference sequence). V was clipped by 5 bases and J by 1 base; unmatched bases: 5. CDR3 in amino acids: CASSRYRGSGANVLTF. The CDR3 bases are TGTGCCAGTAGTCGCTACAGGGGATCTGGGGCCAACGTCCTGACTTTC.

This chain joins TRBV7-9 and TRBJ1-5; no firm D call. Germline CDR1 reads SEHNR; CDR2 reads FQNEAQ (reference sequence). The CDR3 extends over 14 amino acids. Trimming took off 1 base at V and 2 bases at J, with 6 bases between the two ends. DNA of the CDR3: TGTGCCAGCAGCTTAGGTGTCGGCAATCAGCCCCAGCATTTT. This codes for CASSLGVGNQPQHF.

The chain links TRBV27 to TRBJ1-2; D may be TRBD1 (6 bases). The CDR3 runs 15 residues. Trimming pared 6 bases from V and 7 bases from J, leaving 21 bases between. The germline gives CDR1 MNHEY, CDR2 SMNVEV (reference sequence). CDR3 in DNA: TGTGCCAGCAGGGGGGGGGCCAGGGGAATTTTTGGCTACACCTTC. It yields the protein CASRGGARGIFGYTF.

A single count supports this clone. The chain employs TRBV6-1 and TRBJ1-4, with 7 bases that match TRBD1. The germline V gene encodes CDR1 MNHNS and CDR2 SASEGT. The trim removed 4 bases at V and 3 bases at J, leaving 5 bases unmatched. The CDR3 loop spans 15 amino acids. CDR3 residues: CASSVYRGSNEKLFF. The CDR3 DNA reads TGTGCCAGCAGTGTATACAGGGGCTCTAATGAAAAACTGTTTTTT.

A few counts support this clone. V gene TRBV19 combines with J gene TRBJ2-2; the D gene is possibly TRBD2 (5 bases). Germline loops: CDR1 LNHDA, CDR2 SQIVND (reference sequence). This CDR3 spans 18 amino acids. V was trimmed by 7 bases and J by 1 base, leaving 22 bases between them. The CDR3 protein is CASNLVGRDGRNTGELFF. Written as DNA, the CDR3 is TGTGCCAGTAATTTGGTGGGTCGGGATGGGAGGAACACCGGGGAGCTGTTTTTT.

The chain couples TRBV9 to TRBJ2-7; the D gene is possibly TRBD2 (5 bases). Looked up from germline, CDR1 is SGDLS and CDR2 is YYNGEE. The V and J ends lost 2 bases and 3 bases respectively, with 12 bases between them. This CDR3 is 14 amino acids long. The CDR3 sequence: CASSVGGDNYEQYF. DNA of the CDR3: TGTGCCAGCAGCGTTGGAGGAGACAACTACGAGCAGTACTTC.

The rearrangement uses TRBV7-9 and TRBJ1-1; perhaps TRBD1 as D (6 bases). V shed 1 base and J shed 5 bases, with 8 bases lying between them. The CDR3 loop spans 13 amino acids. CDR1 and CDR2 (germline): SEHNR, FQNEAQ (reference sequence). The CDR3 reads CASSLVRGTEAFF. The CDR3 region has the DNA TGTGCCAGCAGCTTAGTCAGGGGAACTGAAGCTTTCTTT.

V usage is TRBV28 and J usage is TRBJ2-3, with D possibly matching TRBD1 (6 bases). Germline V gene lookup returns CDR1 MDHEN and CDR2 SYDVKM. This CDR3 has 14 amino acids. Trimming cost V 10 bases and J 6 bases, with 20 bases left between them. CDR3 DNA: TGTGCCACCCTCGGACTGCCGCAGGGGGATACGCAGTATTTT. Protein product: CATLGLPQGDTQYF. The full variable domain, its missing parts supplied by reference TRBV28 and TRBJ2-3, is DVKVTQSSRYLVKRTGEKVFLECVQDMDHENMFWYRQDPGLGLRLIYFSYDVKMKEKGDIPEGYSVSREKKERFSLILESASTNQTSMYLCATLGLPQGDTQYFGPGTRLTVL.

The V and J genes are TRBV4-1 and TRBJ2-5, with D possibly being TRBD2 (7 bases). This CDR3 is 16 amino acids long. Germline CDR1 MGHRA, CDR2 YSYEKL. V lost 0 bases, J lost 4 bases, and 15 bases lay in between. The DNA for the CDR3 is TGCGCCAGCAGCCAAGATGGAGGGGGGGGAAGAGAGACCCAGTACTTC. It specifies CASSQDGGGGRETQYF.

The rearrangement uses TRBV4-2 and TRBJ2-1, with 7 positions matching TRBD2. Germline-derived CDR1 and CDR2 are LGHNA and YNFKEQ. V trimming: 1 base; J trimming: 10 bases; junction bases outside the gene matches: 16. The CDR3 runs to 17 residues. The CDR3 DNA follows: TGTGCCAGCAGCCAAGCTAAACAAAGAGCACTGGGGGGGGAGCAGTTCTTC. The encoded protein is CASSQAKQRALGGEQFF.

The chain has TRBV19 and TRBJ1-2; unclear D gene. Trimming shortened V by 6 bases and J by 3 bases, and 14 bases separated the two germline ends. Germline CDR1 reads LNHDA; CDR2 reads SQIVND (reference sequence). The CDR3 is made up of 14 amino acids. For the CDR3, the DNA is TGTGCCAGTAGAGGCCGGGGTAGGGACTATGGCTACACCTTC. Residues: CASRGRGRDYGYTF.

The chain employs TRBV13 and TRBJ1-1; D is possibly TRBD1 (6 bases). Trimming left V 7 bases short and J 2 bases short, with 14 bases between. Germline V lookup: CDR1 PRHDT, CDR2 FYEKMQ (reference sequence). The CDR3 extends over 14 amino acids. CDR3 nucleotides: TGTGCCAGCAATCTAGGGGGGGTCAACACTGAAGCTTTCTTT. Translated: CASNLGGVNTEAFF.

V gene TRBV28 combines with J gene TRBJ2-7; D may be TRBD1 (5 bases). Trimming removed 4 bases at V and 2 bases at J, with 9 bases between. The germline V gene has CDR1 MDHEN and CDR2 SYDVKM. This CDR3 has 13 amino acids. The DNA for the CDR3 is TGTGCCAGCAGTTCCCCAGGGCCCTACGAGCAGTACTTC. It encodes CASSSPGPYEQYF.

This chain uses TRBV19 with TRBJ1-4, with D perhaps matching TRBD1 (5 bases). Per germline, CDR1 LNHDA and CDR2 SQIVND (reference sequence). This CDR3 comprises 13 residues. V was clipped by 3 bases and J by 5 bases, with 7 bases between them. CDR3 residues: CASSISGNEKLFF. The CDR3 DNA is TGTGCCAGTAGTATTTCAGGGAATGAAAAACTGTTTTTT.

The chain joins TRBV10-1 to TRBJ1-2; D unclear. The V and J ends lost 5 bases and 4 bases respectively, with 5 bases between them. The CDR3 runs 11 residues. The V gene's germline CDR1 is WNHNN and CDR2 SYGVQD (reference sequence). The CDR3 protein is CASSSGYGYTF. Here the CDR3 DNA reads TGCGCCAGCAGTTCGGGCTATGGCTACACCTTC.